A single TCR beta chain is shown here with its context. These data belong to a study of metastatic and nonmetastatic thyroid tumors. Study in general: The comparison covered peripheral blood and tumor or nodule tissue in malignant and benign thyroid patients.

TCRdb reprocessed the PCR reads using MiXCR. This table has tens of thousands of clones, 15% to 20% appearing once. Among the patients, none had received any treatment before thyroid surgery. The V gene lost 0 bases and the J gene lost 5 bases, with 15 bases spanning the gap. This CDR3 has 15 residues. In germline, CDR1 is SGHRS, CDR2 YFSETQ. Sequencing was done on a sample of blood. The clonotype originates from a female donor with papillary thyroid cancer or a benign thyroid nodule (not recorded which). Some clones in this sample may be carry-over from other donors' samples. This sequence joins TRBV5-1 and TRBJ2-7; possibly TRBD2 for D (6 bases). The CDR3 loop is CASSLVAGQNHEQYF. CDR3 DNA sequence: TGCGCCAGCAGCTTGGTTGCGGGGCAGAACCACGAGCAGTACTTC.